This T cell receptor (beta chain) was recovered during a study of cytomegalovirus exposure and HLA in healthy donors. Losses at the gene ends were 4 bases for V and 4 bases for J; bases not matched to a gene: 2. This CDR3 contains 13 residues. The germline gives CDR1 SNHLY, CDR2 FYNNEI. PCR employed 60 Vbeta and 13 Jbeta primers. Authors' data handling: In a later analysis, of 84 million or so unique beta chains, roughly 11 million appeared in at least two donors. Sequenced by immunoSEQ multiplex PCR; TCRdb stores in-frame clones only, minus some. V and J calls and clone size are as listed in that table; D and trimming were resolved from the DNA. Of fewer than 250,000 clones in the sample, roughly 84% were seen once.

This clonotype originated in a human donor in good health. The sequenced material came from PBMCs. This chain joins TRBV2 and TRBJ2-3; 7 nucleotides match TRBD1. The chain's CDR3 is CASSGQGSDTQYF. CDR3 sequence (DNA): TGTGCCAGCAGTGGACAGGGCTCAGATACGCAGTATTTT.